The 9 T cell receptor beta chains reported below all come from one sample, sequenced in a study of blood T cell repertoires in COVID-19. Clones were sequenced by immunoSEQ multiplex PCR, and TCRdb holds only the in-frame ones, with some missing. The repertoire holds some 73,000 clones, with more than 80% as singletons. What was sequenced was peripheral blood. The source is a woman aged 80 or older with active or convalescent COVID-19.

The chain combines TRBV7-2 with TRBJ2-1, with 14 bases lining up with TRBD2. Germline loops: CDR1 SGHTA, CDR2 FQGNSA. This CDR3 contains 18 residues. J was trimmed by 4 bases and V by 6 bases; bases with no gene match: 11. For the CDR3, the DNA is TGTGCCAGCAGTTCCGCCAGGACTAGCGGGGGGTATTACAATGAGCAGTTCTTC. As protein: CASSSARTSGGYYNEQFF.

The chain is built from TRBV5-1 and TRBJ1-1; no clear D. Germline V gene lookup returns CDR1 SGHRS and CDR2 YFSETQ. V shed 0 bases and J shed 1 base, with 7 bases lying between them. The CDR3 spans 14 residues. This CDR3 reads CASSLELRNTEAFF. CDR3 nucleotides: TGCGCCAGCAGCTTGGAACTCCGGAACACTGAAGCTTTCTTT.

V gene TRBV6-2 or TRBV6-3 combines with J gene TRBJ2-3; TRBD2 aligns across 8 bases. Germline CDR1 reads MNHEY; CDR2 reads SVGEGT. After removal of 6 bases from V and 3 bases from J, the junction contained 5 bases not matched to a gene. The CDR3 sequence is 14 residues long. The CDR3 DNA follows: TGTGCCAGCAGCCGGGGGGGCCGGACAGATACGCAGTATTTT. It codes for CASSRGGRTDTQYF.

The rearrangement joins TRBV5-6 to TRBJ2-5, with TRBD2 identical over 8 bases. Germline loops: CDR1 SGHDT, CDR2 YYEEEE. This CDR3 has 17 amino acids. With 2 bases clipped from V and 4 bases from J, the junction kept 13 bases outside the gene matches. As DNA, the CDR3 is TGTGCCAGCAGCTTCCGATGGGGGGTAGCGGGGCCAGAGACCCAGTACTTC. Translated, it gives CASSFRWGVAGPETQYF.

The V gene is TRBV5-1, the J gene TRBJ2-1; D may be TRBD2 (6 bases). V was trimmed by 0 bases and J by 7 bases, leaving 11 bases between them. Germline V gene data show CDR1 as SGHRS and CDR2 as YFSETQ. The CDR3 has 14 amino acids. For the CDR3, the DNA is TGCGCCAGCAGCTTGGGGGGGACTTTAAATGAGCAGTTCTTC. Its translation is CASSLGGTLNEQFF.

This sequence joins TRBV5-6 and TRBJ1-1; 8 bases map to TRBD1. Germline trimming cut 5 bases from V and 5 bases from J; bases unmatched to any gene: 8. Per the germline V gene, CDR1 is SGHDT and CDR2 is YYEEEE. The CDR3 covers 14 residues. The CDR3 nucleotides read TGTGCCAGCAGAGATCAGGGGGCGTGGACTGAAGCTTTCTTT. Its protein is CASRDQGAWTEAFF.

This clone was counted only a few times. The chain employs TRBV2 and TRBJ1-6; D possibly corresponds to TRBD1 (5 bases). CDR1 is SNHLY, CDR2 FYNNEI, per germline. The CDR3 runs to 14 residues. Trimming took off 7 bases at V and 10 bases at J, with 17 bases between the two ends. For the CDR3, the DNA is TGTGCCAGCAAAGTAGGCAGGGCAGGATCACCCCTCCACTTT. Its translation is CASKVGRAGSPLHF.

The rearrangement links TRBV3-1 (or the pseudogene TRBV3-2) to TRBJ1-6, with 11 bases lining up with TRBD1. The CDR3 is 17 residues long. The V segment lost 0 bases and the J segment 9 bases; nucleotides outside the gene matches: 7. CDR1 LGHDT and CDR2 YNNKEL come from the germline V gene (reference sequence). CDR3 in DNA: TGTGCCAGCAGCCAAGATCCTCCCGGACAGGGGGCTTCACCCCTCCACTTT. Protein sequence: CASSQDPPGQGASPLHF.

The gene calls are TRBV12-3 or TRBV12-4 and TRBJ1-1; D is unresolved. This CDR3 is built from 13 residues. Trimming took 7 bases from V and 5 from J, leaving 14 bases between them. CDR3 sequence (DNA): TGTGCCAGCACTCACGACGTGACTACTGAAGCTTTCTTT. Residues: CASTHDVTTEAFF.